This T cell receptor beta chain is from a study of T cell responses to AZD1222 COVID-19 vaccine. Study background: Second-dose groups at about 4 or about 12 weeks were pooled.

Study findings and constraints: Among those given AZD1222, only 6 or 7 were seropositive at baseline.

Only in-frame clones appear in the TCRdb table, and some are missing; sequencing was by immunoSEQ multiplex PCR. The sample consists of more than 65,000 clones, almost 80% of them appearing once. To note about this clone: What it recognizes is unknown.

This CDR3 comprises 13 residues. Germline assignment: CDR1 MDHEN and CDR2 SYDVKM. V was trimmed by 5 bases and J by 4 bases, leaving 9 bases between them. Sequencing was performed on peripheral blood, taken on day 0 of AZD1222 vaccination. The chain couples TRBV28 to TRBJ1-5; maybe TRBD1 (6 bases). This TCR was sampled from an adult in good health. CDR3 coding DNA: TGTGCCAGCAGTGTCCAGGGGAATCAGCCCCAGCATTTT. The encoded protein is CASSVQGNQPQHF.